What follows describes a single TCR beta chain. This clonotype showed up just a few times. Its antigen has not been determined. One base away there is no much larger clone; base qualities are not given. Compared with germline, V lacks 7 bases and J lacks 2 bases; bases without a gene match: 6. Including cysteine and phenylalanine, the CDR3 has 13 amino acids. Left in the record is the CDR3 DNA by itself, 39 bases read in frame from the first base. The germline V gene sets CDR1 to SQVTM and CDR2 to ANQGSEA. The data were produced on an Illumina NovaSeq 6000. TCRalpha and TCRbeta cDNA libraries were built by 5'RACE with constant-segment primers, adding sample barcodes and unique molecular identifiers. Trizol reagent was used to extract RNA from every sample. The libraries were amplified in two PCR steps, and the second step added a second sample barcode and Illumina TruSeq adapters. Sequencing of the libraries was done on an Illumina NovaSeq, producing 2 x 150 bp paired-end reads. Regarding the original processing steps: With migec v1.2.7, reads were demultiplexed and then collapsed into UMI-guided consensus sequences. With mixcr v2.1.11, UMI consensuses were aligned to TRA and TRB V and J templates and assembled into clonotypes. Expanded or contracted clonotypes were those called significant by both edgeR and NoisET, with noise models trained on biological replicates. For edgeR calls, the cutoffs were a false discovery rate-adjusted p below 0.01 and a log2 fold-change threshold of 1. As an exploratory analysis of dynamics, max-normalized trajectories of the 1000 most abundant clonotypes were examined with PCA combined with hierarchical clustering. Each responding clone was given a CD4 or CD8 phenotype based on the CD4+ and CD8+ repertoires, which had been sequenced separately. Using fastp at Q25 and MiXCR, TCRdb reprocessed the public reads and kept productive beta chains. Rows with one shared CDR3 protein collapse into an entry with the most common genes and DNA. Here the V and J calls rest on TCRdb's processing, not on the authors' analysis. The sample table contains 470,000 or so distinct CDR3 sequences; only one count was recorded for about a sixth of them. Clones ranked in the top ten supply about 22% of the sample.

The source of the sample is a study of T-cell memory formation after mild COVID-19 (dated by TCRdb to about 2021). For the wider study: Most TCR sequence clusters were specific to one of the two donors. T-cell clones expanding and contracting after mild COVID-19 in two donors were tracked by longitudinal TCRalpha and TCRbeta repertoire sequencing. The cohort was made up of two young adult volunteers, one female and one male, who were previously healthy.

What the study reported, not specific to this receptor: Contracting CD4+ clones appeared mostly in the CM and EM memory subsets, whereas CD8+ clones were enriched in EMRA. SARS-CoV-2 specificity was not confirmed for the second-wave clones peaking on day 37. Only a couple of mild cases were covered in the study, and larger cohorts including severe cases with pre-infection samples were considered necessary. Balanced CD4/CD8 phenotypes were observed for clones contracting from day 15 to 85, whereas a bias towards CD4+ was observed for a second wave of clones expanding from day 15 to 37. Some responding clones were detected in pre-infection memory, which suggested that pre-existing cross-reactive memory T cells had joined the SARS-CoV-2 response.

Ficoll-Paque density gradient centrifugation was the method used to isolate PBMCs. This sequence uses TRBV29-1 and TRBJ1-2; 8 bases in the junction line up with TRBD1. Sequenced input: PBMCs or a T cell subset sorted from them (not recorded which). The source is a man aged 18 to 30 who had mild COVID-19 (a few samples of this study predate the infection). The sample titles of this study are shuffled in the database, so cell type and time point are left out; the donor was told from shared clones. Read as DNA, the sequence is TGCAGCGCAGGACAGGGACAGAACTATGGCTACACCTTC. Translated, it gives CSAGQGQNYGYTF.